The entry that follows covers one T cell receptor (beta chain) sequence. A single count supports this clone. Its antigen is still unknown. Per-base qualities were not stored, and no clone one base away is much larger. This entry is derived from a study of lymphopenia after photon versus proton radiotherapy (dated by TCRdb to between 2017 and 2020). General notes on the study: In patients with gastrointestinal tumors who developed high-grade lymphopenia, the study compared the immunological effects of photon radiation therapy with those of proton radiation therapy. The roughly 18 patients in the cohort had gastrointestinal tumors, were treated with either photon or proton therapy, and subsequently developed lymphopenia. The goal of the study was to characterize the differences between the two radiation modalities in how they affect the immune system.

The library relied on the immunoSEQ multiplex PCR assay. Alongside multiparametric flow cytometry, deep sequencing of rearranged TCR beta loci was used to profile the T cell repertoires. TCRdb re-hosts the immuneACCESS table, in-frame sequences only. Its copies lack some clones; in the studies checked, an unresolved V gene accounts for under half of them, and the cause for the rest is not known. The sample table records approximately 53,000 clones; more than 90% of these occur just once. Of the sample, around 17% falls within the top ten clones. Broader findings and caveats from the paper: During treatment, patients who received photon therapy lost naive T cells and TCR diversity and gained effector/memory populations, whereas patients who received proton therapy remained relatively stable. Across the cohort, an inverse correlation was found between a larger post-nadir drop in TCR diversity and overall survival time among patients who died. The authors looked at the survival association only in patients who died, and they framed better survival with proton therapy as a possibility rather than a demonstrated result. After the lymphocyte count nadir, oligoclonal expansion, especially of CD8+ Temra cells, was observed in photon-treated repertoires, and the drop in diversity was driven by this expansion.

From a lookup of the germline V gene, CDR1 and CDR2 are MNHNS and SASEGT. Trimming costs V 2 bases and J 9 bases, and their ends lie 14 bases apart. The CDR3 covers 14 residues, taking in both the cysteine and the phenylalanine. This entry keeps only the CDR3 DNA: 42 bases, framed from base 1. The TCR was taken from a woman aged 40-49 years with cholangiocarcinoma. The sequencing used peripheral blood, collected from a patient treated with photon-based radiotherapy. This chain is built from TRBV6-1 and TRBJ2-1; the D gene is perhaps TRBD1, from 5 matching bases. At the DNA level, the sequence is TGTGCCAGCAGTGAATATCAGGGTATCATTGAGCAGTTCTTC. It specifies CASSEYQGIIEQFF.